What follows are 20 T cell receptor beta chains derived from one specimen sequenced in a study of blood T cell repertoires in COVID-19. The protocol was immunoSEQ multiplex PCR, while the TCRdb copy is restricted to in-frame clones and leaves out a portion. This table has about 120,000 clones, around 89% appearing once. The sequenced sample consisted of peripheral blood. These receptors all stem from a human donor with acute or convalescent COVID-19. The donor label of this sample is uncertain.

In regard to this clone: One end of the junction fails to match germline, which may point to a read error. The chain joins TRBV5-1 to TRBJ2-7; 8 nucleotides align to TRBD1. Germline V lookup: CDR1 SGHRS, CDR2 YFSETQ. The CDR3 sequence is 13 residues long. The CDR3 region has the DNA TGCGCCAGCAGGTTGGGACAGGCCTACGAGCAGTACTTC. It is translated as CASRLGQAYEQYF.

V gene TRBV6-5 combines with J gene TRBJ1-5; unclear D gene. CDR1 is MNHEY and CDR2 is SVGAGI in the germline V gene. There are 12 residues in the CDR3. Trimming took off 7 bases at V and 7 bases at J, with 11 bases between the two ends. The CDR3 DNA reads as TGTGCCAGCATCGAGGGTGGACAGCCCCAGCATTTT. It specifies CASIEGGQPQHF.

The rearrangement uses TRBV6-1 and TRBJ2-3; D possibly corresponds to TRBD2 (5 bases). Trimming cost V 3 bases and J 1 base, with 8 bases left between them. CDR1 is MNHNS, CDR2 SASEGT, per germline. This CDR3 region has 14 residues. The CDR3 loop reads CASSDKLGTDTQYF. For the CDR3, the DNA is TGTGCCAGCAGTGATAAACTAGGCACAGATACGCAGTATTTT.

The genes are TRBV7-2 and TRBJ1-1; D remains ambiguous. The CDR3 loop spans 15 amino acids. The V gene's germline CDR1 is SGHTA and CDR2 FQGNSA. V lost 6 bases to trimming and J lost 3 bases, with 17 bases between them. CDR3 sequence (DNA): TGTGCCAGCAGATCACGGCTAGCGGGGTACACTGAAGCTTTCTTT. Translating it yields CASRSRLAGYTEAFF.

The chain employs TRBV6-4 and TRBJ2-3; 9 nucleotides align to TRBD2. Germline trimming cut 7 bases from V and 5 bases from J; bases unmatched to any gene: 13. Germline V gives CDR1 MRHNA, CDR2 SNTAGT. CDR3 length: 16 residues. The CDR3 sequence is CASTFLAGGPEDTQYF. As DNA, the CDR3 is TGTGCCAGCACCTTCTTGGCGGGAGGGCCAGAAGATACGCAGTATTTT.

This chain joins TRBV5-1 and TRBJ2-3; 9 positions agree with TRBD1. CDR1 and CDR2 from the germline V gene are SGHRS and YFSETQ. This CDR3 comprises 16 residues. The ends lost 3 bases at V and 5 bases at J; junction bases unmatched: 10. CDR3 amino acids: CASSWNRDRVIDTQYF. DNA of the CDR3: TGCGCCAGCAGCTGGAACCGGGACAGGGTGATAGATACGCAGTATTTT.

The genes are TRBV28 and TRBJ1-3; maybe TRBD1 (6 bases). The V and J ends lost 6 bases and 1 base respectively, with 13 bases between them. The CDR3 has 15 residues. Germline values: CDR1 MDHEN, CDR2 SYDVKM. The CDR3, as DNA: TGTGCCAGCAGCACAGGGTCATCATCTGGAAACACCATATATTTT. This gives the protein CASSTGSSSGNTIYF.

The CDR3 nucleotides read TGTGCCACCCACGAACGGGATTTTTCCTACGAGCAGTACTTC. This gives the protein CATHERDFSYEQYF. The chain joins TRBV24-1 to TRBJ2-7; D might be TRBD2 (5 bases). Germline V gene sequence: CDR1 KGHDR, CDR2 SFDVKD. The CDR3 totals 14 residues. Trimming pared 9 bases from V and 1 base from J, leaving 15 bases between.

The genes are TRBV7-2 and TRBJ1-5; D unresolved. The V end was cut by 2 bases, the J end by 5 bases, with 7 bases between. The CDR3 is 13 amino acids. Germline CDR1 is SGHTA and CDR2 is FQGNSA. CDR3 sequence (DNA): TGTGCCAGCAGCTTATACGGGGATCAGCCCCAGCATTTT. It yields the protein CASSLYGDQPQHF.

This chain connects TRBV5-1 to TRBJ2-2, with 8 nucleotides matching TRBD2. V trimming: 5 bases; J trimming: 3 bases; junction bases outside the gene matches: 9. Germline loops: CDR1 SGHRS, CDR2 YFSETQ. This CDR3 has 16 amino acids. In DNA form, the CDR3 reads TGCGCCAGCAGTCAAACTAGCGGTAGATACACCGGGGAGCTGTTTTTT. The encoded protein is CASSQTSGRYTGELFF.

The V call is TRBV5-8, the J call TRBJ2-3; 8 positions match TRBD1. With 2 bases clipped from V and 2 bases from J, the junction kept 4 bases outside the gene matches. Germline V gene sequence: CDR1 SGHTS, CDR2 YDEGEE. The length of the CDR3 is 15 residues. CDR3 coding DNA: TGTGCCAGCAGCTTCGGGACAGGCAACACAGATACGCAGTATTTT. Its translation is CASSFGTGNTDTQYF.

This sequence joins TRBV27 and TRBJ1-2; TRBD1 agrees at 12 bases. The CDR3 sequence is 15 residues long. Germline loops: CDR1 MNHEY, CDR2 SMNVEV (reference sequence). With V trimmed by 5 bases and J by 7 bases, 8 bases remained unmatched. CDR3 loop: CASSPVGQGASGYTF. CDR3 DNA sequence: TGTGCCAGCAGTCCCGTGGGACAGGGGGCTAGTGGCTACACCTTC.

The J gene is TRBJ1-2, the V gene TRBV10-3, with D maybe TRBD1 (5 bases). This CDR3 contains 14 residues. Looked up from germline, CDR1 is ENHRY and CDR2 is SYGVKD. Between the trimmed V and J ends, which lost 3 bases and 2 bases, there was a span of 10 bases. The chain's CDR3 is CAISERGSNYGYTF. CDR3 bases: TGTGCCATCAGTGAACGGGGGTCAAACTATGGCTACACCTTC.

The chain carries TRBV4-3 and TRBJ1-5; unclear D gene. CDR1 LGHNA and CDR2 YSLEER come from the germline V gene. Between the trimmed V and J ends, which lost 0 bases and 2 bases, there was a span of 14 bases. There are 17 residues in the CDR3. The CDR3 region is CASSQEGWEGGNQPQHF. The CDR3, as DNA: TGCGCCAGCAGCCAAGAGGGGTGGGAGGGAGGCAATCAGCCCCAGCATTTT.

V usage is TRBV3-1 (or the pseudogene TRBV3-2) and J usage is TRBJ2-5, with 7 nucleotides matching TRBD1. V shed 5 bases, J shed 9 bases, and the junction held 15 bases outside the gene matches. The CDR3 is 15 amino acids. Germline V gene sequence: CDR1 LGHDT, CDR2 YNNKEL (reference sequence). The CDR3 reads CASSLTGTVSWAQYF. The CDR3 coding sequence is TGTGCCAGCAGCTTGACGGGGACAGTGAGTTGGGCCCAGTACTTC.

This clone appeared a few times. The rearrangement uses TRBV18 and TRBJ1-1, with a tentative D call TRBD1 (6 bases). The germline V gene has CDR1 KGHSH and CDR2 LQKENI. CDR3 length equals 12 residues. Trimming removed 6 bases at V and 6 bases at J, with 11 bases between. CDR3 loop: CASSTKGAEAFF. In DNA, the CDR3 is TGTGCCAGCTCTACAAAGGGGGCTGAAGCTTTCTTT. The full variable domain, with the rest looked up from reference TRBV18 and TRBJ1-1, is NAGVMQNPRHLVRRRGQEARLRCSPMKGHSHVYWYRQLPEEGLKFMVYLQKENIIDESGMPKERFSAEFPKEGPSILRIQQVVRGDSAAYFCASSTKGAEAFFGQGTRLTVV.

V is TRBV11-3 and J is TRBJ2-3; TRBD2 matches 8 bases. The germline gives CDR1 SGHNT, CDR2 YENEEA. The CDR3 length is 16 residues. The V gene end was trimmed by 4 bases and the J gene end by 2 bases; junction bases not matched to a gene: 8. CDR3 amino acids: CASSWGLGGLTDTQYF. As DNA, the CDR3 is TGTGCCAGCAGCTGGGGACTAGGGGGACTCACAGATACGCAGTATTTT.

The chain is built from TRBV28 and TRBJ1-1; TRBD1 aligns across 7 bases. With V trimmed by 4 bases and J by 4 bases, 6 bases remained unmatched. CDR3 size: 14 residues. Germline V lookup: CDR1 MDHEN, CDR2 SYDVKM. The CDR3 here is CASSSTGYSTEAFF. The CDR3 DNA reads TGTGCCAGCAGTTCGACAGGGTATAGCACTGAAGCTTTCTTT.

The genes are TRBV7-2 and TRBJ2-3, with a tentative D call TRBD2 (6 bases). CDR3 length: 15 residues. Germline V lookup: CDR1 SGHTA, CDR2 FQGNSA. V lost 5 bases to trimming and J lost 0 bases, with 12 bases between them. CDR3 nucleotides: TGTGCCAGCAGCCAAGCGGGCCAGAGCACAGATACGCAGTATTTT. It specifies CASSQAGQSTDTQYF.

J is TRBJ2-1 and V is TRBV28, with 8 bases identical to TRBD2. This CDR3 is built from 15 residues. The ends lost 2 bases at V and 2 bases at J; junction bases unmatched: 2. Germline lookup yields CDR1 MDHEN and CDR2 SYDVKM. CDR3 in amino acids: CASSLIAGPYNEQFF. CDR3 sequence (DNA): TGTGCCAGCAGTTTAATAGCGGGACCCTACAATGAGCAGTTCTTC.